This T cell receptor (beta chain) stems from a study of cytomegalovirus exposure and HLA in healthy donors. The repertoire was sequenced with immunoSEQ multiplex PCR; TCRdb's copy has only in-frame clones and lacks some. The table shows about 120,000 clones, with around nine tenths occurring only once. Trimming took off 1 base at V and 1 base at J, with 10 bases between the two ends. The CDR3 totals 16 residues. Germline-derived CDR1 and CDR2 are MNHNY and SVGAGI (reference sequence). Study-wide results and limits: The authors confirmed in vitro that three CMV-associated chains were specific for CMV antigens. The study put around 180 TCR beta chains on its list as cytomegalovirus-associated.

Donors were drawn from the approximately 120-subject validation cohort, separate from the approximately 670-subject first cohort. Concerning this clone: Its antigen is as yet unknown.

V is TRBV6-6 and J is TRBJ2-2; D is perhaps TRBD1 (6 bases). Sequences were obtained from PBMCs. The sequence was obtained from a woman under 30 in good health and CMV-seronegative. The CDR3 DNA sequence: TGTGCCAGCAGTTACTTTCCGGGACAGAACACCGGGGAGCTGTTTTTT. Translation gives CASSYFPGQNTGELFF.